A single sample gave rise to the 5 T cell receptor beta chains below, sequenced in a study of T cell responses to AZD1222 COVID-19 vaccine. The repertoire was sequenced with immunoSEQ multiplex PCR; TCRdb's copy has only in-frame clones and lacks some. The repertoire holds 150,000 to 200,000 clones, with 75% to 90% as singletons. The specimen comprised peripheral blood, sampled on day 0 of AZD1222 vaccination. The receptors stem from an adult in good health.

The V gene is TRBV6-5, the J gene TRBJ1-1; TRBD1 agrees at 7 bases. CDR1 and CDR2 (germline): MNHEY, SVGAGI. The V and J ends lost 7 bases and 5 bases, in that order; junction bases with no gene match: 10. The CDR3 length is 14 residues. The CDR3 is CASTPGGEGTEAFF. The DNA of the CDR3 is TGTGCCAGCACTCCAGGGGGAGAGGGGACTGAAGCTTTCTTT.

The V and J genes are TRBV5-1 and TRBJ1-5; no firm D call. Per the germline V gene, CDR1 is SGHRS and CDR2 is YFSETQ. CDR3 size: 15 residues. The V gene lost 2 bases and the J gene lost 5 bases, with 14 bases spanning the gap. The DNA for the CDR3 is TGCGCCAGCAGCTTCGGGCTCGCCGCGGATCAGCCCCAGCATTTT. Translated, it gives CASSFGLAADQPQHF.

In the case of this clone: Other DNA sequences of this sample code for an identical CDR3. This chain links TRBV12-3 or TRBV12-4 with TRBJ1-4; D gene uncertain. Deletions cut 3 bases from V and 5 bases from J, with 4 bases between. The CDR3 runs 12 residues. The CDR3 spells CASSFLNEKLFF. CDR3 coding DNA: TGTGCCAGCAGTTTCCTGAATGAAAAACTGTTTTTT.

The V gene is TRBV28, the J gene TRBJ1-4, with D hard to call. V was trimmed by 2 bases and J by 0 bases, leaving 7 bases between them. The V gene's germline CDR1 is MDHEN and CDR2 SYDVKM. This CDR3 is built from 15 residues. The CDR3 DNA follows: TGTGCCAGCAGTTTAACTGGAGCAACTAATGAAAAACTGTTTTTT. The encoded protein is CASSLTGATNEKLFF.

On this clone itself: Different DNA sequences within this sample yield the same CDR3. CDR3 bases: TGTGCCAGCAGCTCTCAGGGGAACACTGAAGCTTTCTTT. Protein: CASSSQGNTEAFF. The chain is built from TRBV7-3 and TRBJ1-1; perhaps TRBD1 as D (5 bases). The germline V gene has CDR1 SGHTA and CDR2 FQGTGA. The CDR3 spans 13 residues. V dropped 4 bases and J dropped 1 base, with 7 bases sitting between them. The full variable domain, with the rest looked up from reference TRBV7-3 and TRBJ1-1, is GAGVSQTPSNKVTEKGKYVELRCDPISGHTALYWYRQSLGQGPEFLIYFQGTGAADDSGLPNDRFFAVRPEGSVSTLKIQRTERGDSAVYLCASSSQGNTEAFFGQGTRLTVV.